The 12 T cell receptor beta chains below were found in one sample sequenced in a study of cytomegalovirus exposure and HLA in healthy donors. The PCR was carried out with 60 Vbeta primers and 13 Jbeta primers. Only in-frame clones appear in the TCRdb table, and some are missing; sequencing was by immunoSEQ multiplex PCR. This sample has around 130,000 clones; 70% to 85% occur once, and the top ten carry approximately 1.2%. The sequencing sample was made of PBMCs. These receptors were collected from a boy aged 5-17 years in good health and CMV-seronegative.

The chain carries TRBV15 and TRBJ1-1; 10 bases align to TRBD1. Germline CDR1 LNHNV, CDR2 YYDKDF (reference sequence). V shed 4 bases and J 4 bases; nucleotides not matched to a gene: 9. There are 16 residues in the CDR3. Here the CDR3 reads CATSTRQGALPTEAFF. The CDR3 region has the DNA TGTGCCACCAGCACTCGACAGGGGGCGCTTCCCACTGAAGCTTTCTTT.

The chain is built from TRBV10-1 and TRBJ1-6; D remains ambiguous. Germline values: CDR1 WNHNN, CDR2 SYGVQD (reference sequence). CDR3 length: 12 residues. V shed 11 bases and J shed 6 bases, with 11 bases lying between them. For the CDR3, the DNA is TGCGCCGATAGTCTCCTTAATTCACCCCTCCACTTT. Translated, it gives CADSLLNSPLHF.

The CDR3 coding sequence is TGTGCCAGCAGCCGGGAGCGGGTACAGCTTAGCACAGATACGCAGTATTTT. Encoded protein: CASSRERVQLSTDTQYF. The chain is built from TRBV7-2 and TRBJ2-3; perhaps TRBD2 as D (6 bases). Germline V CDR1 and CDR2: SGHTA, FQGNSA. V lost 5 bases and J 0 bases, leaving 18 bases between the germline ends. This CDR3 has 17 amino acids.

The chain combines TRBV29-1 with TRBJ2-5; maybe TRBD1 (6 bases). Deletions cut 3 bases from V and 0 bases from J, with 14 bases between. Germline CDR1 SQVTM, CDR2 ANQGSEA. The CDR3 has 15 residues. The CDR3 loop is CSVDDGTRYQETQYF. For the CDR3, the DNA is TGCAGCGTTGACGATGGGACAAGGTACCAAGAGACCCAGTACTTC.

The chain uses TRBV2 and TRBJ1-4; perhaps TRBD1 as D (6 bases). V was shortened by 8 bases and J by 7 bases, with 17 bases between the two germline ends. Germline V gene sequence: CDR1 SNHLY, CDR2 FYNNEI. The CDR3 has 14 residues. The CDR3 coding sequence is TGTGCCAGCGGGTTGCAGGGGCGGCGTGAAAAACTGTTTTTT. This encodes CASGLQGRREKLFF.

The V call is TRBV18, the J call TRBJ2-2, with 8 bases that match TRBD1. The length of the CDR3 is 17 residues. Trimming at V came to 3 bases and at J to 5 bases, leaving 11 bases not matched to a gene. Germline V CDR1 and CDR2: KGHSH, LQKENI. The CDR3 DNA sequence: TGTGCCAGCTCACCCTCCCGGACAGGGTCAGGAACCGGGGAGCTGTTTTTT. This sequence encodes CASSPSRTGSGTGELFF.

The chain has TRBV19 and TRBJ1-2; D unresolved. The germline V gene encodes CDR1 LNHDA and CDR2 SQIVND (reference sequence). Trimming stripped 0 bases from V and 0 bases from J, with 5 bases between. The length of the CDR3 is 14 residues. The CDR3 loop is CASSIEYTNYGYTF. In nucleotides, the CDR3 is TGTGCCAGTAGTATAGAGTACACTAACTATGGCTACACCTTC.

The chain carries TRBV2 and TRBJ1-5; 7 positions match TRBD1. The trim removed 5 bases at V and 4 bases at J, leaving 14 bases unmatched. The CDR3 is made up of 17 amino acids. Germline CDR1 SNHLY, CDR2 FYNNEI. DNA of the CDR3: TGTGCCAGCAGTAAAGATCTAATGGACAGGATTAATCAGCCCCAGCATTTT. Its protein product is CASSKDLMDRINQPQHF.

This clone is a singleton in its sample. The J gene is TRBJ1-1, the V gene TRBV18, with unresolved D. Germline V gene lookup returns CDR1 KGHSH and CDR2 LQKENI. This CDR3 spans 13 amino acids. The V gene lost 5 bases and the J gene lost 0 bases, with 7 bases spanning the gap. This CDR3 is CASSASLNTEAFF. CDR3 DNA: TGTGCCAGCTCAGCGTCCTTGAACACTGAAGCTTTCTTT. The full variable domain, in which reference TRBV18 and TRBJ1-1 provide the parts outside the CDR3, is NAGVMQNPRHLVRRRGQEARLRCSPMKGHSHVYWYRQLPEEGLKFMVYLQKENIIDESGMPKERFSAEFPKEGPSILRIQQVVRGDSAAYFCASSASLNTEAFFGQGTRLTVV.

The CDR3 DNA reads TGCGCCAGCAGCCGCCAAGGGGGGGGCTATGGCTACACCTTC. This sequence encodes CASSRQGGGYGYTF. V is TRBV4-1 and J is TRBJ1-2; D may be TRBD1 (6 bases). CDR3 length: 14 residues. V lost 4 bases, J lost 4 bases, and 13 bases lay in between. Germline assignment: CDR1 MGHRA and CDR2 YSYEKL.

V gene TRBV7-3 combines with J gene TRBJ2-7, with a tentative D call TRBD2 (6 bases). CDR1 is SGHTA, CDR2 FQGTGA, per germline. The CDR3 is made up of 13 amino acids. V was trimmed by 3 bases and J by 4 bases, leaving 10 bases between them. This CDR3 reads CASSFGTGYEQYF. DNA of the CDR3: TGTGCCAGCAGCTTTGGGACTGGGTACGAGCAGTACTTC.

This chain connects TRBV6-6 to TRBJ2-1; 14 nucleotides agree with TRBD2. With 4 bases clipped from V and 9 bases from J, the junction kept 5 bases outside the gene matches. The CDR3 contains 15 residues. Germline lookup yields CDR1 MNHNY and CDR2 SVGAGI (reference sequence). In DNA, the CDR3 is TGTGCCAGCAGTTCCGGGACTAGCGGGAGTGTTGAGCAGTTCTTC. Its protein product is CASSSGTSGSVEQFF.